These 24 T cell receptor beta chains were sequenced from one sample in a study of PD-1 blockade in classical Hodgkin lymphoma. Every one of the patients relapsed after autologous stem cell transplantation (brentuximab vedotin exposure was variable). Profiling relied on immunoSEQ multiplex PCR, and the TCRdb table lists in-frame clones only, not all of them. The sample has approximately 44,000 clones; 71% are singletons. Sequences were derived from peripheral blood mononuclear cells (PBMCs), sampled at baseline. The receptors stem from a human donor with classical Hodgkin lymphoma.

This clone was counted only a few times. This chain links TRBV28 with TRBJ2-1; D may be TRBD2 (6 bases). Per the germline V gene, CDR1 is MDHEN and CDR2 is SYDVKM. The CDR3 length is 15 residues. V was trimmed by 8 bases and J by 4 bases, leaving 18 bases between them. CDR3 amino acids: CASLTTPSEYNEQFF. In DNA form, the CDR3 reads TGTGCCAGCTTGACGACGCCTAGCGAATACAATGAGCAGTTCTTC.

CDR3 sequence reads: CASSINGQGALIQNEQFF. The DNA of the CDR3 is TGTGCCAGTAGTATTAATGGACAGGGGGCTTTGATACAGAATGAGCAGTTCTTC. This chain links TRBV19 with TRBJ2-1; 11 nucleotides agree with TRBD1. Germline trimming cut 3 bases from V and 7 bases from J; bases unmatched to any gene: 14. In germline, CDR1 is LNHDA, CDR2 SQIVND (reference sequence). This CDR3 has 18 residues. The complete variable domain, with remaining parts taken from reference TRBV19 and TRBJ2-1, reads DGGITQSPKYLFRKEGQNVTLSCEQNLNHDAMYWYRQDPGQGLRLIYYSQIVNDFQKGDIAEGYSVSREKKESFPLTVTSAQKNPTAFYLCASSINGQGALIQNEQFFGPGTRLTVL.

The chain links TRBV7-8 to TRBJ2-3, with D perhaps given as TRBD1 or TRBD2 (5 bases each). Trimming cost V 5 bases and J 0 bases, with 21 bases left between them. Germline CDR1 is SGHVS and CDR2 is FQNEAQ. The CDR3 consists of 18 residues. CDR3 in DNA: TGTGCCAGCAGCCGGGCACAGGAGGCCCTAACTAGCACAGATACGCAGTATTTT. Its translation is CASSRAQEALTSTDTQYF.

The count of this clone is one. This sequence joins TRBV19 and TRBJ1-1; D gene unclear. The CDR3 contains 16 residues. Germline lookup yields CDR1 LNHDA and CDR2 SQIVND (reference sequence). The V and J ends lost 2 bases and 5 bases respectively, with 18 bases between them. The CDR3 coding sequence is TGTGCCAGTAGTATACCGGGCTGGGTAGGTGGGACTGAAGCTTTCTTT. Its protein is CASSIPGWVGGTEAFF.

The chain recombines TRBV9 with TRBJ2-5, with TRBD1 matching over 8 bases. V shed 0 bases, J shed 5 bases, and the junction held 9 bases outside the gene matches. The CDR3 contains 16 residues. The germline V gene has CDR1 SGDLS and CDR2 YYNGEE. CDR3 nucleotide sequence: TGTGCCAGCAGCGTAGCTCCGAACAGGGGGTTGGAGACCCAGTACTTC. Translating it yields CASSVAPNRGLETQYF. The entire variable domain, with the rest obtained from reference TRBV9 and TRBJ2-5, is as follows: DSGVTQTPKHLITATGQRVTLRCSPRSGDLSVYWYQQSLDQGLQFLIQYYNGEERAKGNILERFSAQQFPDLHSELNLSSLELGDSALYFCASSVAPNRGLETQYFGPGTRLLVL.

V is TRBV9 and J is TRBJ2-7, with TRBD1 matching over 9 bases. Germline CDR1 reads SGDLS; CDR2 reads YYNGEE. The CDR3 has 15 residues. Unmatched junction bases numbered 8, after V lost 3 bases and J lost 4 bases. CDR3 sequence (DNA): TGTGCCAGCAGCGAAGCCGGGACAGGGCTTTACGAGCAGTACTTC. It codes for CASSEAGTGLYEQYF.

The chain recombines TRBV10-1 with TRBJ2-5; D tentatively fits TRBD1 or TRBD2 (5 bases each). The germline CDR1 and CDR2 sequences are WNHNN and SYGVQD (reference sequence). The CDR3 totals 14 residues. Trimming left V 6 bases short and J 3 bases short, with 14 bases between. CDR3 sequence reads: CASRGPDWEETQYF. DNA of the CDR3: TGCGCCAGCAGGGGACCCGACTGGGAAGAGACCCAGTACTTC.

This rearrangement joins TRBV6-5 to TRBJ1-1; the D is unclear. V lost 2 bases to trimming and J lost 8 bases, with 12 bases between them. The CDR3 covers 13 residues. Per the germline V gene, CDR1 is MNHEY and CDR2 is SVGAGI. The CDR3 DNA reads as TGTGCCAGCAGTTACAATCCGATAATGGAAGCTTTCTTT. Translating gives CASSYNPIMEAFF.

The genes are TRBV7-2 and TRBJ2-3, with D unclear. The CDR3 consists of 15 residues. Germline loops: CDR1 SGHTA, CDR2 FQGNSA. The V end was cut by 0 bases, the J end by 2 bases, with 9 bases between. CDR3 in DNA: TGTGCCAGCAGCTTAGCAGGAGCACACACAGATACGCAGTATTTT. Amino acid sequence: CASSLAGAHTDTQYF.

This clone was seen only a few times. This chain uses TRBV2 with TRBJ2-7; either TRBD1 or TRBD2 may supply D (5 bases each). CDR3 length: 16 amino acids. In germline, CDR1 is SNHLY, CDR2 FYNNEI. The V gene lost 2 bases and the J gene lost 2 bases, with 16 bases spanning the gap. CDR3 amino acids: CASSELGTGPTYEQYF. CDR3 bases: TGTGCCAGCAGTGAACTGGGGACGGGGCCCACCTACGAGCAGTACTTC.

The gene calls are TRBV2 and TRBJ1-3; TRBD1 is a possible D gene (5 bases). Trimming pared 7 bases from V and 0 bases from J, leaving 16 bases between. This CDR3 has 16 amino acids. Germline V gene sequence: CDR1 SNHLY, CDR2 FYNNEI. The CDR3 region has the DNA TGTGCCAGCAACCGAGGGGCAGGCCGCTCTGGAAACACCATATATTTT. This translates into CASNRGAGRSGNTIYF.

The CDR3 loop is CASSLMWGTGGNTEAFF. Written as DNA, the CDR3 is TGTGCCAGCAGTTTAATGTGGGGGACAGGGGGGAACACTGAAGCTTTCTTT. This chain links TRBV28 with TRBJ1-1, with 11 bases that match TRBD1. Germline CDR1 MDHEN, CDR2 SYDVKM. The CDR3 extends over 17 amino acids. V lost 2 bases and J lost 1; bases outside the gene matches: 6.

The genes are TRBV7-9 and TRBJ1-2, with TRBD1 identical over 8 bases. Germline V gives CDR1 SEHNR, CDR2 FQNEAQ (reference sequence). V shed 5 bases and J 0 bases; nucleotides not matched to a gene: 5. The CDR3 contains 15 residues. The CDR3 DNA is TGTGCCAGCAGCCCGGGACAGGTTTCTAACTATGGCTACACCTTC. Translating gives CASSPGQVSNYGYTF.

J is TRBJ1-2 and V is TRBV19; 7 nucleotides agree with TRBD1. Germline trimming cut 5 bases from V and 4 bases from J; bases unmatched to any gene: 10. The length of the CDR3 is 15 residues. CDR1 and CDR2 (germline): LNHDA, SQIVND (reference sequence). CDR3 in amino acids: CASSVLTGTVYGYTF. The CDR3 DNA follows: TGTGCCAGTAGTGTTCTCACCGGGACAGTCTATGGCTACACCTTC.

The J gene is TRBJ1-5, the V gene TRBV15; D uncertain. V lost 0 bases and J 3 bases, leaving 12 bases between the germline ends. This CDR3 is 16 amino acids long. Germline lookup yields CDR1 LNHNV and CDR2 YYDKDF (reference sequence). This CDR3 reads CATSRDSQFPNQPQHF. The CDR3 region has the DNA TGTGCCACCAGCAGAGATTCCCAATTTCCCAATCAGCCCCAGCATTTT.

This clone was recorded only once. The chain recombines TRBV14 with TRBJ1-1; tentatively, D is TRBD1 (6 bases). V lost 4 bases to trimming and J lost 11 bases, with 20 bases between them. From germline, CDR1 is SGHDN and CDR2 FVKESK. The CDR3 consists of 14 residues. CDR3 amino acids: CASSPRIQAQGAFF. As DNA, the CDR3 is TGTGCCAGCAGCCCCAGAATACAGGCCCAGGGGGCTTTCTTT.

This chain joins TRBV18 and TRBJ2-5, with a possible D match to TRBD2 (7 bases). This CDR3 region has 15 residues. Germline-derived CDR1 and CDR2 are KGHSH and LQKENI. The V end lost 0 bases, the J end lost 2 bases, and 10 bases lay between the germline ends. Written as DNA, the CDR3 is TGTGCCAGCTCACCACCCGGGGGGCTTCAAGAGACCCAGTACTTC. Its translation is CASSPPGGLQETQYF. Looking up the rest from reference TRBV18 and TRBJ2-5 gives the full variable domain: NAGVMQNPRHLVRRRGQEARLRCSPMKGHSHVYWYRQLPEEGLKFMVYLQKENIIDESGMPKERFSAEFPKEGPSILRIQQVVRGDSAAYFCASSPPGGLQETQYFGPGTRLLVL.

This clone was seen many times. J is TRBJ2-3 and V is TRBV11-2; D is ambiguous. The CDR3 sequence is 14 residues long. Germline V gene lookup returns CDR1 SGHAT and CDR2 FQNNGV. V lost 0 bases, J lost 8 bases, and 12 bases lay in between. CDR3 residues: CASSLDPVLGTQYF. Written as DNA, the CDR3 is TGTGCCAGCAGCTTAGATCCCGTACTCGGTACGCAGTATTTT.

This clone was seen a few times. The chain has TRBV13 and TRBJ1-1, with D possibly matching TRBD1 (5 bases). The CDR3 is 14 amino acids. The V end was cut by 3 bases, the J end by 2 bases, with 10 bases between. The germline V gene has CDR1 PRHDT and CDR2 FYEKMQ (reference sequence). The CDR3 DNA reads TGTGCCAGCAGCTTCACCGGGGCCAACACTGAAGCTTTCTTT. Translated, it gives CASSFTGANTEAFF.

V usage is TRBV27 and J usage is TRBJ2-3; D not resolved. Per germline, CDR1 MNHEY and CDR2 SMNVEV (reference sequence). Trimming left V 5 bases short and J 1 base short, with 10 bases between. The CDR3 contains 14 residues. The CDR3 loop is CASSPYFGTDTQYF. CDR3 sequence (DNA): TGTGCCAGCAGTCCTTATTTCGGCACAGATACGCAGTATTTT.

The rearrangement links TRBV9 to TRBJ2-7, with D maybe TRBD2 (5 bases). The germline gives CDR1 SGDLS, CDR2 YYNGEE. Trimming stripped 3 bases from V and 0 bases from J, with 10 bases between. This CDR3 has 14 amino acids. In DNA form, the CDR3 reads TGTGCCAGCAGCGCTTCCGGGAACTCCTACGAGCAGTACTTC. Protein product: CASSASGNSYEQYF.

The genes are TRBV28 and TRBJ2-7; 12 bases align to TRBD1. CDR3 length: 15 residues. V lost 5 bases and J lost 5; bases outside the gene matches: 7. Germline V gene data show CDR1 as MDHEN and CDR2 as SYDVKM. The CDR3 nucleotides read TGTGCCAGCAGTCATGGGACAGGGGGCATCGACGAGCAGTACTTC. Translating gives CASSHGTGGIDEQYF. The entire variable domain, with the rest obtained from reference TRBV28 and TRBJ2-7, is as follows: DVKVTQSSRYLVKRTGEKVFLECVQDMDHENMFWYRQDPGLGLRLIYFSYDVKMKEKGDIPEGYSVSREKKERFSLILESASTNQTSMYLCASSHGTGGIDEQYFGPGTRLTVT.

This clone came up once. V gene TRBV7-9 combines with J gene TRBJ2-3; TRBD2 agrees at 7 bases. CDR3 size: 17 residues. J lost 3 bases, V lost 7 bases, and 16 bases had no gene match. Germline-derived CDR1 and CDR2 are SEHNR and FQNEAQ (reference sequence). The CDR3 sequence: CASTNTGGGIVTDTQYF. CDR3 DNA sequence: TGTGCCAGCACGAATACTGGCGGGGGAATCGTTACAGATACGCAGTATTTT.

This clone was seen a single time. The gene calls are TRBV12-5 and TRBJ1-4, with TRBD1 as a possible D gene (5 bases). The V gene lost 3 bases and the J gene lost 2 bases, with 10 bases spanning the gap. Germline V gene lookup returns CDR1 LGHNT and CDR2 FRNRAP. This CDR3 is built from 15 residues. CDR3 coding DNA: TGTGCTAGTGGTTTATCCGGGGCCACTAATGAAAAACTGTTTTTT. Translating it yields CASGLSGATNEKLFF.